The 10 T cell receptor beta chains below come from one sample, sequenced in a study of blood T cells in healthy people across ages. The use of a sample-barcoded 5' primer and a J-beta primer mix characterized a second PCR of roughly 7 to 11 cycles. Each CDR3 protein gets one entry after TCRdb re-called the 5' RACE reads with MiXCR. The sample lists about 930,000 distinct CDR3 sequences; 25% to 30% were seen once. These data also formed part of another study, on T cells of mothers and their children.

Sample: blood. These receptors all come from a woman in her forties in good health.

This clonotype was seen a handful of times. The genes are TRBV12-3 or TRBV12-4 and TRBJ1-5; weak D call: TRBD1 (5 bases). The CDR3 extends over 16 amino acids. The germline V and J ends were trimmed by 3 bases and 1 base, with 13 bases remaining between them. CDR3 DNA sequence: TGTGCCAGCAGTTTGGGGCAGGGTGTAAGCAATCAGCCCCAGCATTTT. Its protein product is CASSLGQGVSNQPQHF.

The sample holds a few counts of this clonotype. The gene calls are TRBV7-9 and TRBJ1-1, with unresolved D. The CDR3 sequence is 15 residues long. With 6 bases removed from V and 2 bases from J, the gap between germline ends came to 16 bases. Germline V gives CDR1 SEHNR, CDR2 FQNEAQ (reference sequence). In DNA form, the CDR3 reads TGTGCCAGCAGAAAAGGCAGCGTACGAAACACTGAAGCTTTCTTT. Its protein product is CASRKGSVRNTEAFF. The variable domain in full, completed from reference TRBV7-9 and TRBJ1-1, reads DTGVSQNPRHKITKRGQNVTFRCDPISEHNRLYWYRQTLGQGPEFLTYFQNEAQLEKSRLLSDRFSAERPKGSFSTLEIQRTEQGDSAMYLCASRKGSVRNTEAFFGQGTRLTVV.

This clonotype turned up a few times. The rearrangement links TRBV28 to TRBJ2-7; D possibly corresponds to TRBD2 (6 bases). Germline CDR1 is MDHEN and CDR2 is SYDVKM. V dropped 8 bases and J dropped 5 bases, with 16 bases sitting between them. The CDR3 runs to 13 residues. CDR3 amino acids: CASGGWRDHEQYF. The CDR3 bases are TGTGCCAGCGGGGGATGGAGGGACCACGAGCAGTACTTC.

This clonotype was seen repeatedly, ten times or more. V is TRBV5-1 and J is TRBJ2-1; possible D gene TRBD1, 6 bases. Germline V lookup: CDR1 SGHRS, CDR2 YFSETQ. CDR3 size: 17 residues. The V and J ends lost 0 bases and 7 bases respectively, with 20 bases between them. In nucleotides, the CDR3 is TGCGCCAGCAGCTTGGAGGTTGGGGGACACCCTCTGAATGAGCAGTTCTTC. This sequence encodes CASSLEVGGHPLNEQFF.

CDR3 DNA sequence: TGCGCCAGCAGCGGTTCCTCCGGGACAGGGTTCTTCGAGCAGTACTTC. Protein sequence: CASSGSSGTGFFEQYF. This chain connects TRBV5-1 to TRBJ2-7; 9 nucleotides line up with TRBD1. CDR1 is SGHRS, CDR2 YFSETQ, per germline. The V and J ends lost 4 bases and 6 bases, in that order; junction bases with no gene match: 14. This CDR3 region has 16 residues. Filled out from reference TRBV5-1 and TRBJ2-7, the complete variable domain reads KAGVTQTPRYLIKTRGQQVTLSCSPISGHRSVSWYQQTPGQGLQFLFEYFSETQRNKGNFPGRFSGRQFSNSRSEMNVSTLELGDSALYLCASSGSSGTGFFEQYFGPGTRLTVT.

This clonotype was detected a few times. This chain connects TRBV20-1 to TRBJ2-7, with TRBD2 matching over 8 bases. Germline CDR1 DFQATT, CDR2 SNEGSKA (reference sequence). The CDR3 extends over 14 amino acids. Losses at the gene ends were 1 base for V and 5 bases for J; bases not matched to a gene: 7. CDR3 amino acids: CSARGEGLGDEQYF. DNA of the CDR3: TGCAGTGCTAGAGGGGAGGGACTAGGGGACGAGCAGTACTTC.

As concerns this clonotype: Given a much more abundant clone one base away, this may be a read error. The rearrangement joins TRBV7-3 to TRBJ1-1, with 8 bases aligning to TRBD1. This CDR3 is built from 14 residues. Germline CDR1 reads SGHTA; CDR2 reads FQGTGA. This chain's CDR3 is CANSLQGGRTEAFF. CDR3 coding DNA: TGTGCCAACAGCTTACAGGGGGGCCGCACTGAAGCTTTCTTT.

Regarding this clonotype: Germline and junction disagree at one end, which may indicate a read error. This chain connects TRBV11-2 to TRBJ2-5; D perhaps matches TRBD2 (6 bases). The germline V gene has CDR1 SGHAT and CDR2 FQNNGV. The length of the CDR3 is 13 residues. The chain's CDR3 is CVSSPGTSETQYF. In DNA, the CDR3 is TGTGTCAGCAGCCCTGGGACTTCGGAGACCCAGTACTTC. Using reference TRBV11-2 and TRBJ2-5 for the parts outside the CDR3, the full variable domain is EAGVAQSPRYKIIEKRQSVAFWCNPISGHATLYWYQQILGQGPKLLIQFQNNGVVDDSQLPKDRFSAERLKGVDSTLKIQPAKLEDSAVYLCVSSPGTSETQYFGPGTRLLVL.

The DNA for the CDR3 is TGCAGTGCTAGATTCGGTGGCAGGGGGTCCGCCACTGAAGCTTTCTTT. It encodes CSARFGGRGSATEAFF. V usage is TRBV20-1 and J usage is TRBJ1-1; TRBD1 agrees at 7 bases. CDR3 length equals 16 residues. Germline values: CDR1 DFQATT, CDR2 SNEGSKA (reference sequence). Unmatched junction bases numbered 13, after V lost 2 bases and J lost 4 bases.

Details on this clonotype: Possible read error: a much larger clone is one base away. The J gene is TRBJ2-7, the V gene TRBV5-6; 7 nucleotides align to TRBD2. The CDR3 runs to 15 residues. With 3 bases clipped from V and 0 bases from J, the junction kept 6 bases outside the gene matches. In germline, CDR1 is SGHDT, CDR2 YYEEEE. For the CDR3, the DNA is TGTGCCAGCAGCTGGGTCGGGGGGAACTCCTACGAGCAGTACTTC. Translation gives CASSWVGGNSYEQYF.